The present T cell receptor (beta chain) was sequenced within a study of low-dose radiotherapy and immunotherapy resistance in tumors. The CDR3 has 15 amino acids. Germline values: CDR1 SGHKS, CDR2 YYEKEE (reference sequence). J gave up 5 bases and V 2 bases, and 3 bases lay outside the gene matches. At least ten counts were recorded for this clonotype. The time point: before trial treatment. Those eligible were patients bearing advanced solid tumors lacking tumor-infiltrating lymphocytes. First-strand cDNA used TRAV- and TRBV-specific primers, covering alpha and beta chains. TCR amplification used about 18 PCR cycles, a constant-region primer and a V-primer adapter. TCRdb redid the calling of the reads with MiXCR, one entry per CDR3 protein. The table shows roughly 76,000 distinct CDR3 sequences, with about 20% occurring only once.

The receptor was isolated from a male donor with prostate cancer. The rearrangement joins TRBV5-5 to TRBJ2-3; 12 nucleotides match TRBD2. Here the sequenced sample was PBMCs, taken before treatment. The CDR3 sequence: CASSLLAGGQDTQYF. The CDR3 DNA reads as TGTGCCAGCAGCTTACTAGCGGGAGGCCAAGATACGCAGTATTTT.